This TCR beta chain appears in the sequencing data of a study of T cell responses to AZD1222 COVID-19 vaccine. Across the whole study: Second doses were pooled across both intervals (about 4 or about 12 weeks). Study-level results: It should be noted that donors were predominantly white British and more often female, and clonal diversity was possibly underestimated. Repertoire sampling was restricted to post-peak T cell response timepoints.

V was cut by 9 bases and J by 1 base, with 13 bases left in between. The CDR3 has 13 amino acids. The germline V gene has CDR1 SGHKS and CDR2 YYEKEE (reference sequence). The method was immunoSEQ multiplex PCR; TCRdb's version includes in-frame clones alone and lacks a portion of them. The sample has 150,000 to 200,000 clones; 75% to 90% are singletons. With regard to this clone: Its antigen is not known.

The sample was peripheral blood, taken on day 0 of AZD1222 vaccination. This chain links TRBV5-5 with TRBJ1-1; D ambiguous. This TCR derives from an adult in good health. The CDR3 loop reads CATTTASNTEAFF. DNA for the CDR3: TGTGCCACCACGACGGCCTCGAACACTGAAGCTTTCTTT.